This TCR beta chain was profiled in a study of T cells in Graves' hyperthyroidism and ophthalmopathy. Overall study findings and caveats: Most clonotypes expanded in the thyroid (above 0.001) were also present in blood. Through a model of 13 V-J features, ophthalmopathy was separated from stable hyperthyroidism.

This clonotype was found a few times. Its cognate antigen is unknown. From RNA transcripts, TCR beta CDR3 regions were amplified. The TCR CDR3 first-round RT-PCR relied on the HTBI primer set. TCRdb reanalysed the multiplex PCR reads using MiXCR and keeps one entry per CDR3 protein. Of approximately 480,000 distinct CDR3 sequences in the sample, less than 25% were seen once. Recently diagnosed hyperthyroidism of less than 2 months' duration affected patients aged 18 to 65. The diagnostic basis comprised clinical symptoms, serum thyroxine and TRAb, thyroid ultrasound and orbital computed tomography. Trimming removed 4 bases at V and 9 bases at J, with 10 bases between. The CDR3 is made up of 12 amino acids.

Sequencing was carried out using blood. The source of this sequence is a man aged 18 to 29 with Graves' hyperthyroidism. J is TRBJ1-3 and V is TRBV12-3 or TRBV12-4; D not certain. The CDR3 is CASSSQWGTIYF. CDR3 coding DNA: TGTGCCAGCAGTTCGCAGTGGGGCACCATATATTTT.